This TCR beta chain was identified during a study of T cells after yellow fever vaccination. This clonotype came up many times. Antigen specificity is unknown. One entry per CDR3 protein, called by TCRdb with MiXCR from the 5' RACE reads. The sample lists approximately 330,000 distinct CDR3 sequences, approximately 12% occurring once. V was trimmed by 1 base and J by 4 bases, leaving 2 bases between them. The CDR3 has 11 residues. Study-wide results and limits: The study re-detected most primary-vaccination clones after the booster (96% CD4, around 89% CD8). Though weaker, the secondary response peaked faster, on day 5 versus 15.

This receptor was obtained from a young man who received the YFV17D yellow fever vaccine. Sequences were derived from CD4+ T cells sorted from PBMCs, sampled 15 days after the yellow fever booster vaccination. This chain links TRBV12-3 or TRBV12-4 with TRBJ2-7; no clear D gene. For the CDR3, the DNA is TGTGCCAGCAGTTTAGAGTACGAGCAGTACTTC. It encodes CASSLEYEQYF.